The next 5 T cell receptor beta chains were all read from a single sample in a study of blood T cell repertoires in COVID-19. The data were produced by immunoSEQ multiplex PCR, yet TCRdb's version contains in-frame clones alone and is incomplete. The table has some 460,000 clones, 87% seen once. The sequencing input was PBMCs or T cells enriched from blood (not recorded which). These receptors were taken from a woman in her late teens or twenties with acute COVID-19.

The chain uses TRBV18 and TRBJ1-4, with 8 bases aligning to TRBD1. The CDR3 is 15 amino acids. CDR1 is KGHSH, CDR2 LQKENI, per germline. After removal of 1 base from V and 7 bases from J, the junction contained 5 bases not matched to a gene. CDR3 sequence: CASSPLGTGVEKLFF. The DNA of the CDR3 is TGTGCCAGCTCACCACTAGGGACAGGTGTTGAAAAACTGTTTTTT.

The chain combines TRBV18 with TRBJ1-2, with 8 bases fitting TRBD1. V lost 5 bases, J lost 5 bases, and 13 bases stayed unmatched. CDR1 is KGHSH and CDR2 is LQKENI in the germline V gene. The CDR3 is made up of 16 amino acids. This CDR3 reads CASSTGTGTGSYGYTF. In DNA form, the CDR3 reads TGTGCCAGCTCAACAGGTACCGGGACAGGTTCTTATGGCTACACCTTC.

The table lists this clone with a few counts. V gene TRBV12-3 or TRBV12-4 combines with J gene TRBJ1-3; TRBD1 matches 7 bases. V lost 3 bases and J lost 9; bases outside the gene matches: 5. CDR3 length: 13 amino acids. DNA for the CDR3: TGTGCCAGCAGTTTCGCAGGGGGGAGCACCATATATTTT. Amino acids: CASSFAGGSTIYF.

The rearrangement joins TRBV9 to TRBJ2-1, with a tentative D call TRBD2 (5 bases). V was shortened by 3 bases and J by 5 bases, with 18 bases between the two germline ends. Germline CDR1 reads SGDLS; CDR2 reads YYNGEE. The CDR3 sequence is 16 residues long. CDR3 protein: CASSGTGLPRDNEQFF. For the CDR3, the DNA is TGTGCCAGCAGCGGAACGGGGTTGCCTAGAGACAATGAGCAGTTCTTC.

The gene calls are TRBV7-2 and TRBJ1-2; 7 nucleotides align to TRBD1. The CDR3 consists of 13 residues. Looked up from germline, CDR1 is SGHTA and CDR2 is FQGNSA. Trimming cost V 5 bases and J 7 bases; bases outside gene matches: 7. The CDR3 DNA is TGTGCCAGCAGCGCAGCCTACAGGGGTGGCTACACCTTC. It is translated as CASSAAYRGGYTF.